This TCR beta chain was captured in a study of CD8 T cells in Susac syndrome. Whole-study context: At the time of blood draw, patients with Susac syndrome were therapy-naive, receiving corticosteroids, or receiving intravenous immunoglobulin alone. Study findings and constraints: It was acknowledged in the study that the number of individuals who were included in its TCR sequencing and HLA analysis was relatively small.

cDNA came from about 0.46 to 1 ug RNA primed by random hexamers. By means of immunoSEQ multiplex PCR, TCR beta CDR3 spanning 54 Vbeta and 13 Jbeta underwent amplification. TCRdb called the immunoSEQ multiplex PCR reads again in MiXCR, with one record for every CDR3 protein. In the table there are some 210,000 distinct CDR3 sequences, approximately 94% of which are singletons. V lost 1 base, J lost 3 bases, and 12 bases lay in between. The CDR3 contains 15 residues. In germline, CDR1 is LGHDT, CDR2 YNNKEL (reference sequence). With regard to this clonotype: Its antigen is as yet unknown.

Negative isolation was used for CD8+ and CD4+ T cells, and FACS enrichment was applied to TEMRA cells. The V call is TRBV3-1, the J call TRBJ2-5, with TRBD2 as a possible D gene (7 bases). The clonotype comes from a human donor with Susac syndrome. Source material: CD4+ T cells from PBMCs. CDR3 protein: CASSQVGGAEETQYF. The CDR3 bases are TGTGCCAGCAGCCAAGTAGGGGGGGCCGAAGAGACCCAGTACTTC.